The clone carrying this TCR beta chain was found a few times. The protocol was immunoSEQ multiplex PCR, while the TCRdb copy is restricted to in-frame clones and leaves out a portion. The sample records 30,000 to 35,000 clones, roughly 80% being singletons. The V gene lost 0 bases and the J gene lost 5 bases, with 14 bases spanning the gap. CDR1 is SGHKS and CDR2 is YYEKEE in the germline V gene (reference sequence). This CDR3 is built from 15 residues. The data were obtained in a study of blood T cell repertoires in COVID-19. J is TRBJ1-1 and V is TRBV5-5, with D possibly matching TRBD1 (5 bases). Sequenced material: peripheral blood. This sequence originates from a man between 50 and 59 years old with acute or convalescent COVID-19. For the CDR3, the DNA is TGTGCCAGCAGCTTGGCCGGACAATTCGGGACTGAAGCTTTCTTT. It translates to CASSLAGQFGTEAFF. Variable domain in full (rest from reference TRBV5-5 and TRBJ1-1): DAGVTQSPTHLIKTRGQQVTLRCSPISGHKSVSWYQQVLGQGPQFIFQYYEKEERGRGNFPDRFSARQFPNYSSELNVNALLLGDSALYLCASSLAGQFGTEAFFGQGTRLTVV.